This is a list of T cell receptor beta chains from one sample in a study of response to subunit inactivated influenza vaccine. MiXCR was run by TCRdb on the RT-PCR reads, yielding one entry per CDR3 protein. Here the sample spans hundreds of thousands of distinct CDR3 sequences, 15% to 19% being singletons. The sequences come from PBMCs from blood, collected roughly 13 days after vaccination. Source of these receptors: a man between 45 and 60 years old who received an inactivated influenza vaccine. The conserved cysteine and the conserved F or W are not part of the CDR3 here. Each record gives: J gene, V gene, CDR3 length, clone size, CDR3 protein. Clone size is stated in some rows and not others, as once, few, many or a class when expanded.

TRBJ2-3 | TRBV28 | 11 | NA | ASSWTVTDTQY
TRBJ2-3 | TRBV4-2 | 13 | NA | ASSQVAGVADTQY
TRBJ2-1 | TRBV4-2 | 16 | few | ASSQELYRGRSYNEQF
TRBJ2-1 | TRBV10-3 | 15 | NA | AISESSTETMKREQF
TRBJ2-7 | TRBV27 | 13 | NA | ASSGRTGANYEQY
TRBJ2-5 | TRBV5-1 | 11 | few | ASSLRQMETQY
TRBJ2-1 | TRBV3-1 | 12 | few | ASSQDSSVYEQF
TRBJ1-5 | TRBV10-3 | 15 | NA | AISARDSGVGNQPQH
TRBJ1-1 | TRBV5-1 | 12 | few | ASSYVGRNTEAF
TRBJ2-3 | TRBV10-3 | 13 | many | AIKRQGGSGDTQY
TRBJ1-3 | TRBV29-1 | 9 | few | SVVGGNTIY
TRBJ2-2 | TRBV7-2 | 14 | NA | ASSPQIFVGVGELF
TRBJ1-2 | TRBV24-1 | 12 | NA | ATSEGQLNYGYT
TRBJ2-1 | TRBV3-1 | 12 | few | ATESARTYNEQF
TRBJ2-4 | TRBV12-3/TRBV12-4 | 15 | NA | ASRPGRDRVVENIQY
TRBJ2-5 | TRBV4-2 | 18 | NA | ASSQESGNSGLPGFETQY
TRBJ2-3 | TRBV24-1 | 13 | NA | ATRPRGGSTDTQY
TRBJ2-1 | TRBV12-3/TRBV12-4 | 14 | NA | ASSPRARTPYNEQF
TRBJ2-3 | TRBV7-3 | 12 | NA | ASSLAAASDTQY
TRBJ2-1 | TRBV12-3/TRBV12-4 | 11 | NA | ASSLGTGSRQF
TRBJ2-1 | TRBV29-1 | 12 | NA | SVDPSGGAYEQF
TRBJ2-2 | TRBV4-1 | 13 | NA | ASSYSGIGPGELF
TRBJ2-3 | TRBV5-5 | 12 | few | ASTLDSYPDTQY
TRBJ2-5 | TRBV7-6 | 15 | NA | ASSLVELAGSQETQY
TRBJ1-5 | TRBV4-2 | 13 | NA | ASSQEGRQGRPQH
TRBJ2-3 | TRBV18 | 13 | few | ASSPRGVSTDTQY
TRBJ2-7 | TRBV20-1 | 10 | NA | SARPELDSRH
TRBJ1-2 | TRBV6-1 | 12 | NA | ASRRQGPADGYT
TRBJ2-3 | TRBV5-1 | 13 | NA | ASSLWRLPTDTQY
TRBJ2-5 | TRBV2 | 13 | NA | ASAYLQGYQETQY
TRBJ2-1 | TRBV5-1 | 11 | many | ASRTGTSNEQF
TRBJ1-6 | TRBV6-1 | 12 | many | ASAGGSNNSPLH
TRBJ1-4 | TRBV11-2 | 11 | few | ASSLEPNEKLF
TRBJ2-3 | TRBV4-3 | 12 | few | ASSQPGRTDTQY
TRBJ2-7 | TRBV5-1 | 13 | few | ASSPGVDQAYEQY
TRBJ2-4 | TRBV28 | 10 | NA | ASSSRTYIQY
TRBJ2-7 | TRBV23-1 | 12 | NA | ASPPGRFSYEQY
TRBJ2-7 | TRBV10-3 | 12 | NA | AISESGARGEQY
TRBJ2-7 | TRBV12-3/TRBV12-4 | 13 | NA | ASSFSTGGWHEQY
TRBJ2-1 | TRBV7-8 | 14 | NA | ASSLETGIAYNEQF
TRBJ2-7 | TRBV4-3 | 13 | NA | ASSQESSGSYEQY
TRBJ2-5 | TRBV5-6 | 13 | few | ASSLGLWGDETQY
TRBJ2-5 | TRBV4-3 | 16 | NA | ASSTGTSGGRYQETQY
TRBJ2-3 | TRBV6-2/TRBV6-3 | 13 | NA | ASRRLAGRTDTQY
TRBJ2-2 | TRBV20-1 | 10 | few | GLAGGTGELF
TRBJ2-2 | TRBV20-1 | 12 | many | SARVPGITGELF
TRBJ2-7 | TRBV12-3/TRBV12-4 | 14 | few | ASSRMTSGSSYEQY
TRBJ2-2 | TRBV7-2 | 12 | many | ASSLVRVTGELF
TRBJ2-1 | TRBV19 | 14 | few | ASSTGLLSSYNEQF
TRBJ2-5 | TRBV29-1 | 9 | few | SVAYQETQY